This entry lists 19 T cell receptor beta chains sequenced from one sample in a study of blood T cell repertoires in COVID-19. TCRdb keeps only in-frame clones here, not all; method: immunoSEQ multiplex PCR. The repertoire holds about 150,000 clones, with around nine tenths as singletons. The sample comprised peripheral blood. The receptors here all came from a human donor in a cohort sampled during active COVID-19.

This clone was found once. The rearrangement joins TRBV28 to TRBJ2-7; 8 bases match TRBD1. The CDR3 contains 14 residues. The germline V gene encodes CDR1 MDHEN and CDR2 SYDVKM. CDR3 sequence: CVSDPGQGLGEQYF. In DNA form, the CDR3 reads TGTGTCTCGGATCCAGGACAGGGCTTAGGCGAGCAGTACTTC.

This rearrangement joins TRBV25-1 to TRBJ2-7; 7 bases map to TRBD2. Trimming at V came to 4 bases and at J to 7 bases, leaving 13 bases not matched to a gene. The CDR3 totals 15 residues. Germline V gene sequence: CDR1 MGHDK, CDR2 SYGVNS. CDR3 DNA: TGTGCCAGCAGTGCCCGAGGAGCGGGGAGGGAAGAGCAGTACTTC. Amino acids: CASSARGAGREEQYF.

The chain joins TRBV19 to TRBJ1-5, with a weak D call TRBD1 (5 bases). V was clipped by 4 bases and J by 7 bases, with 17 bases between them. The CDR3 has 15 residues. Per germline, CDR1 LNHDA and CDR2 SQIVND (reference sequence). This CDR3 is CASSRQGRVEQPQHF. The CDR3 DNA sequence: TGTGCCAGTAGTAGGCAGGGTAGGGTAGAGCAGCCCCAGCATTTT.

The chain couples TRBV10-3 to TRBJ2-3, with a tentative D call TRBD1 (6 bases). CDR1 and CDR2 (germline): ENHRY, SYGVKD. Trimming stripped 0 bases from V and 4 bases from J, with 8 bases between. CDR3 size: 14 residues. The CDR3 loop is CAISESKGADTQYF. CDR3 DNA: TGTGCCATCAGTGAGTCGAAGGGGGCAGATACGCAGTATTTT.

The rearrangement links TRBV3-1 (or the pseudogene TRBV3-2) to TRBJ2-7; TRBD2 agrees at 8 bases. After removal of 3 bases from V and 5 bases from J, the junction contained 3 bases not matched to a gene. The CDR3 runs to 13 residues. Looked up from germline, CDR1 is LGHDT and CDR2 is YNNKEL (reference sequence). The CDR3, as DNA: TGTGCCAGCAGCCAGAGCGGGGGCGACGAGCAGTACTTC. Its translation is CASSQSGGDEQYF.

The J gene is TRBJ2-7, the V gene TRBV6-5, with TRBD2 matching 11 bases. The CDR3 is 14 residues long. V dropped 6 bases and J dropped 2; count of bases not matched to a gene: 3. Germline lookup yields CDR1 MNHEY and CDR2 SVGAGI. In DNA, the CDR3 is TGTGCCAGCAGGGGGACTAGCGGAGCCTACGAGCAGTACTTC. Translating gives CASRGTSGAYEQYF.

The chain uses TRBV7-3 and TRBJ2-3; unclear D gene. V was cut by 2 bases and J by 1 base, with 13 bases left in between. Germline CDR1 reads SGHTA; CDR2 reads FQGTGA. The CDR3 loop spans 16 amino acids. The CDR3 sequence is CASSLEASYGTDTQYF. The CDR3, as DNA: TGTGCCAGCAGCTTAGAAGCCTCCTACGGCACAGATACGCAGTATTTT.

This sequence joins TRBV21-1 and TRBJ1-3; the table's D call of TRBD1 was not tested on the DNA. TRBV21-1 is a known pseudogene. The CDR3 runs 21 residues. The CDR3 region is CASSKEPSRGRLGRAGNTIYF. Here the CDR3 DNA reads TGTGCCAGCAGCAAAGAACCCAGCAGGGGGAGATTGGGTAGGGCTGGAAACACCATATATTTT.

This rearrangement joins TRBV14 to TRBJ2-1; 10 bases match TRBD2. Trimming removed 4 bases from V and 1 base from J; junction bases left unmatched: 13. Germline-derived CDR1 and CDR2 are SGHDN and FVKESK. CDR3 length: 19 residues. CDR3 in DNA: TGTGCCAGCAGCCCCCAGGCACTAGCGGGATCCGGATCCTACAATGAGCAGTTCTTC. Protein sequence: CASSPQALAGSGSYNEQFF.

The CDR3 reads CASSLSAAGAGELFF. CDR3 sequence (DNA): TGTGCCAGCAGCTTAAGTGCGGCAGGGGCCGGGGAGCTGTTTTTT. The chain links TRBV7-3 to TRBJ2-2; tentative D call: TRBD1 (6 bases). Per the germline V gene, CDR1 is SGHTA and CDR2 is FQGTGA. The V end lost 1 base, the J end lost 6 bases, and 12 bases lay between the germline ends. This CDR3 is built from 15 residues. Supplemented by reference TRBV7-3 and TRBJ2-2, the full variable domain reads GAGVSQTPSNKVTEKGKYVELRCDPISGHTALYWYRQSLGQGPEFLIYFQGTGAADDSGLPNDRFFAVRPEGSVSTLKIQRTERGDSAVYLCASSLSAAGAGELFFGEGSRLTVL.

This chain joins TRBV6-5 and TRBJ1-3, with D possibly matching TRBD1 (5 bases). Germline V gives CDR1 MNHEY, CDR2 SVGAGI. V gave up 7 bases and J gave up 4 bases, with 17 bases separating them. The CDR3 totals 15 residues. The CDR3 loop is CASTKRRGTGNTIYF. Written as DNA, the CDR3 is TGTGCCAGCACCAAACGGAGGGGAACGGGAAACACCATATATTTT.

The V and J genes are TRBV6-6 and TRBJ1-2; tentative D call: TRBD1 (5 bases). There are 13 residues in the CDR3. Germline CDR1 is MNHNY and CDR2 is SVGAGI (reference sequence). V was pared by 5 bases and J by 8 bases, with 15 bases between. The CDR3 sequence is CASSAKRGDGYTF. The DNA for the CDR3 is TGTGCCAGCAGTGCCAAACGGGGGGACGGCTACACCTTC.

The rearrangement uses TRBV4-1 and TRBJ1-3, with D perhaps TRBD1 (6 bases). Germline values: CDR1 MGHRA, CDR2 YSYEKL. The CDR3 is 14 residues long. The V gene lost 5 bases and the J gene lost 1 base, with 9 bases spanning the gap. Here the CDR3 DNA reads TGCGCCAGCAGCAGGGGGATTTCTGGAAACACCATATATTTT. Translating gives CASSRGISGNTIYF.

The rearrangement uses TRBV7-2 and TRBJ2-1, with 12 positions matching TRBD1. V was clipped by 5 bases and J by 5 bases; unmatched bases: 4. From germline, CDR1 is SGHTA and CDR2 FQGNSA. CDR3 length: 15 amino acids. CDR3 protein: CASSVGTGGNNEQFF. CDR3 coding DNA: TGTGCCAGCAGCGTCGGGACAGGGGGCAACAATGAGCAGTTCTTC.

The chain combines TRBV9 with TRBJ1-6; TRBD1 is a possible D gene (6 bases). From germline, CDR1 is SGDLS and CDR2 YYNGEE. The CDR3 consists of 18 residues. V dropped 0 bases and J dropped 0 bases, with 13 bases sitting between them. The CDR3 is CASSVEDSPSSYNSPLHF. DNA of the CDR3: TGTGCCAGCAGCGTAGAGGACAGCCCGAGCTCCTATAATTCACCCCTCCACTTT.

The V and J genes are TRBV30 and TRBJ1-2; 12 bases align to TRBD1. There are 16 residues in the CDR3. Germline CDR1 is GTSNPN and CDR2 is SVGIG (reference sequence). V lost 3 bases, J lost 3 bases, and 8 bases stayed unmatched. CDR3 protein: CAWRGDRGRPDYGYTF. In nucleotides, the CDR3 is TGTGCCTGGAGGGGGGACAGGGGGCGCCCGGACTATGGCTACACCTTC.

The J gene is TRBJ1-5, the V gene TRBV28; 8 bases line up with TRBD1. This CDR3 is built from 15 residues. Germline values: CDR1 MDHEN, CDR2 SYDVKM. V dropped 6 bases and J dropped 3; count of bases not matched to a gene: 7. CDR3 sequence: CASSPTGGPNQPQHF. The CDR3 region has the DNA TGTGCCAGCAGCCCAACAGGGGGTCCCAATCAGCCCCAGCATTTT. Looking up the rest from reference TRBV28 and TRBJ1-5 gives the full variable domain: DVKVTQSSRYLVKRTGEKVFLECVQDMDHENMFWYRQDPGLGLRLIYFSYDVKMKEKGDIPEGYSVSREKKERFSLILESASTNQTSMYLCASSPTGGPNQPQHFGDGTRLSIL.

The CDR3 is CASSYNRNRGDEQYF. CDR3 sequence (DNA): TGTGCCAGCAGTTACAACCGGAACAGGGGGGACGAGCAGTACTTC. The V call is TRBV6-2 or TRBV6-3, the J call TRBJ2-7; 8 nucleotides align to TRBD1. Germline V gene sequence: CDR1 MNHEY, CDR2 SVGEGT. The CDR3 has 15 amino acids. The ends lost 2 bases at V and 5 bases at J; junction bases unmatched: 8.

The genes are TRBV27 and TRBJ2-3, with 10 nucleotides matching TRBD2. The CDR3 length is 16 residues. J was trimmed by 2 bases and V by 1 base; bases with no gene match: 3. The germline CDR1 and CDR2 sequences are MNHEY and SMNVEV (reference sequence). CDR3 bases: TGTGCCAGCAGTTTATTACTAGCGGGGCTCACAGATACGCAGTATTTT. Translated, it gives CASSLLLAGLTDTQYF.